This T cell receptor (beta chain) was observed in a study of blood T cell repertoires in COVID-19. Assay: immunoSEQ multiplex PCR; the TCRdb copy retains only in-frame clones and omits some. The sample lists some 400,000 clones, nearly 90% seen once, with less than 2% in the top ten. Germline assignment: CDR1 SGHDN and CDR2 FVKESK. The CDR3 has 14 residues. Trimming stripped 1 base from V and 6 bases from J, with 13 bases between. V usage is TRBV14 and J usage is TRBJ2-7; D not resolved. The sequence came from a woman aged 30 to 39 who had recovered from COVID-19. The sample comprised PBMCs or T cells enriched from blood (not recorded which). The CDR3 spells CASSQVAASGEQYF. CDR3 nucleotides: TGTGCCAGCAGCCAAGTTGCAGCGTCGGGCGAGCAGTACTTC.